This TCR beta chain was sequenced during a study of tissue T cells after allogeneic stem cell transplantation. Study-wide findings and caveats: Blood and spleen captured only part of the tissue TCR repertoire. The patient cohort was small and clinically heterogeneous, with limited sampling depth.

Germline V gene data show CDR1 as SGHSA and CDR2 as FRNQAP. This CDR3 contains 15 residues. V lost 4 bases to trimming and J lost 5 bases; unmatched junction nucleotides: 7. Concerning this clone: What it recognizes is unknown. Germline and genes: mouse. The read is 1 residue too short to cover the CDR3 end, so that end is filled in from the germline J gene.

The time point here: mouse harvest day 7 after allogeneic transplant. Tail vein injection delivered 10^7 T-cell-depleted bone marrow cells and 10^6 splenic CD5+ T cells. B6 (H2b) cells into BALB/c (H2d) mice; tissues taken at day 7 or 14. Measured with immunoSEQ multiplex PCR; TCRdb has only the in-frame clones, and not every one. The sample carries several thousand clones, under 55% recorded once. The J gene is TRBJ1-5, the V gene TRBV16, with TRBD1 matching over 8 bases. The sequence was obtained from a female BALB/c mouse given C57BL/6 T cells with graft-versus-host disease after an allogeneic hematopoietic cell transplant. The material sequenced was gut tissue. CDR3 DNA (partial): TGTGCAAGCAGCTCTCCGGGACAGGAGTACCAGGCTCCGCTT. This encodes CASSSPGQEYQAPL. Given in full, the CDR3 is CASSSPGQEYQAPLF.